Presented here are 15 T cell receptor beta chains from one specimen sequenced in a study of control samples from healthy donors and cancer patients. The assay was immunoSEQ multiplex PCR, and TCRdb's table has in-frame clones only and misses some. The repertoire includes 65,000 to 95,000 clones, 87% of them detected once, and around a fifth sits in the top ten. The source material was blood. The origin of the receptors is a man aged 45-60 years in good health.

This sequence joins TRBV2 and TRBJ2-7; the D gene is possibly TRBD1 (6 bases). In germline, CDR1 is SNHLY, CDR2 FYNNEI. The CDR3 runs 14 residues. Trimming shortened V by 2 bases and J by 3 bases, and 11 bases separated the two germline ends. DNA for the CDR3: TGTGCCAGCAGTGAACTGGGACATCTCTACGAGCAGTACGTC. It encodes CASSELGHLYEQYV.

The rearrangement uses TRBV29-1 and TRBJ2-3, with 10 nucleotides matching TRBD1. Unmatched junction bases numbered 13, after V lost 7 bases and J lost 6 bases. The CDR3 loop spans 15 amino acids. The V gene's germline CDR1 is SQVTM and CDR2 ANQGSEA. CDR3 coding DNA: TGCAGCGCTACACAACGGGGACAGGGGAGGGATACGCAGTATTTT. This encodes CSATQRGQGRDTQYF.

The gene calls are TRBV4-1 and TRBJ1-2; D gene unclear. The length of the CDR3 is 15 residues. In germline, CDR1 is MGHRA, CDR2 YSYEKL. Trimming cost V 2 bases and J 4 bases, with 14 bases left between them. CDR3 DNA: TGCGCCAGCAGCCAAACTCTTCCTAATGGCTATGGCTACACCTTC. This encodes CASSQTLPNGYGYTF.

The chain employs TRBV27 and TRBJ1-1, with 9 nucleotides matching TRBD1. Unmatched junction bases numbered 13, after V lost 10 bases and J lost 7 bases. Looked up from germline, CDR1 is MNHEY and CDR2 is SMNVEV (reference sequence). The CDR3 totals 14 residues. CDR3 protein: CATEAYRGRGEAFF. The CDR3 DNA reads TGTGCCACCGAGGCCTACAGGGGGCGAGGTGAAGCTTTCTTT.

The CDR3 sequence is CASSRRLAGGGDYEQYF. The CDR3 DNA follows: TGTGCCAGCAGCCGCAGACTAGCGGGAGGGGGGGACTACGAGCAGTACTTC. V gene TRBV3-1 (or the pseudogene TRBV3-2) combines with J gene TRBJ2-7; 14 nucleotides align to TRBD2. V was pared by 4 bases and J by 3 bases, with 8 bases of the junction left unmatched. The CDR3 has 17 residues. Germline-derived CDR1 and CDR2 are LGHDT and YNNKEL (reference sequence).

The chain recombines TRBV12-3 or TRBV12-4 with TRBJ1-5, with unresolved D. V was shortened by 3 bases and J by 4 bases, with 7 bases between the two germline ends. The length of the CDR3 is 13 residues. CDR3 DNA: TGTGCCAGCAGTTTTTCCCTAAATCAGCCCCAGCATTTT. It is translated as CASSFSLNQPQHF.

The DNA of the CDR3 is TGTGCCAGCAGCCCCCCGGACGGGGCGCAAGAGACCCAGTACTTC. Its translation is CASSPPDGAQETQYF. V and J are TRBV9 and TRBJ2-5; TRBD1 or TRBD2 may be the D gene (5 bases each). Germline V gene lookup returns CDR1 SGDLS and CDR2 YYNGEE. Trimming removed 4 bases from V and 2 bases from J, with 15 bases in between. There are 15 residues in the CDR3. Based on the CDR3 plus reference TRBV9 and TRBJ2-5, the full variable domain is DSGVTQTPKHLITATGQRVTLRCSPRSGDLSVYWYQQSLDQGLQFLIQYYNGEERAKGNILERFSAQQFPDLHSELNLSSLELGDSALYFCASSPPDGAQETQYFGPGTRLLVL.

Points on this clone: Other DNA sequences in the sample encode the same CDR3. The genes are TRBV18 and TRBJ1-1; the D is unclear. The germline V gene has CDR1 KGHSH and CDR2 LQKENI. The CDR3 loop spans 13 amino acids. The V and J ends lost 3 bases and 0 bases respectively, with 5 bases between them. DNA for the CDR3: TGTGCCAGCTCACCTGATCTGAACACTGAAGCTTTCTTT. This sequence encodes CASSPDLNTEAFF.

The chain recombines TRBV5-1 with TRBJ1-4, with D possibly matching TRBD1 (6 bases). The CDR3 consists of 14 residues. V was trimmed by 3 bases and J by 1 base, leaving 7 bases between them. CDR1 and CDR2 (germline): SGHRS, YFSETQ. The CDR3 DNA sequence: TGCGCCAGCAGCTCGGACAGAACTAATGAAAAACTGTTTTTT. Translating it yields CASSSDRTNEKLFF.

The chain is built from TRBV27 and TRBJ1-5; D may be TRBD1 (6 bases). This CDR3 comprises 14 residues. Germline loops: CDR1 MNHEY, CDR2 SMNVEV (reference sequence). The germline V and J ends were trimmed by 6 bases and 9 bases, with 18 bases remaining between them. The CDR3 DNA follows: TGTGCCAGCAGCCTAAACAGGGTGGCGTTGCCCCAGCATTTT. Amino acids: CASSLNRVALPQHF.

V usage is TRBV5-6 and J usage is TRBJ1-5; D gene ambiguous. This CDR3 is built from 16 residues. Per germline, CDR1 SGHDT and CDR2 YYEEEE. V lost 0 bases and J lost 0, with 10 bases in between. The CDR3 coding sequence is TGTGCCAGCAGCTTGGACGGCGGTAGTAGCAATCAGCCCCAGCATTTT. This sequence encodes CASSLDGGSSNQPQHF. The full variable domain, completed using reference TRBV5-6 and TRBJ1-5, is DAGVTQSPTHLIKTRGQQVTLRCSPKSGHDTVSWYQQALGQGPQFIFQYYEEEERQRGNFPDRFSGHQFPNYSSELNVNALLLGDSALYLCASSLDGGSSNQPQHFGDGTRLSIL.

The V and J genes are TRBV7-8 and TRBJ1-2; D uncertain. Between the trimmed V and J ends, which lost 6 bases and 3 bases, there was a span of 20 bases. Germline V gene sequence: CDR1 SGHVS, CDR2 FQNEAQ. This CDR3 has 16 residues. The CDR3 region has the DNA TGTGCCAGCAGGCCCAGAGTGGAGAGCGGGGACTATGGCTACACCTTC. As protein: CASRPRVESGDYGYTF.

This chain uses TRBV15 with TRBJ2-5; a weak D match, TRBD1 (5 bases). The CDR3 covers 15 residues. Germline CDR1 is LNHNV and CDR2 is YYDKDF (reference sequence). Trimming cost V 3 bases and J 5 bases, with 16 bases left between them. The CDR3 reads CATSSGLTVGETQYF. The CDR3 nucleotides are TGTGCCACCAGCAGTGGATTGACAGTGGGTGAGACCCAGTACTTC.

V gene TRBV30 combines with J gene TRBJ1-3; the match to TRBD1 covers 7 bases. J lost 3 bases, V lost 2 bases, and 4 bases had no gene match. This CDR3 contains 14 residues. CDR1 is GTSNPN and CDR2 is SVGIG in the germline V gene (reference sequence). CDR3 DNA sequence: TGTGCCTGGAGTCAGGGGGGAATTGGAAACACCATATATTTT. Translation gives CAWSQGGIGNTIYF.

The chain's CDR3 is CASSYSGGGPQHF. The DNA of the CDR3 is TGTGCCAGCAGTTACTCGGGGGGAGGGCCCCAGCATTTT. The chain joins TRBV6-6 to TRBJ1-5; the D gene is possibly TRBD1 (5 bases). This CDR3 spans 13 amino acids. Germline V lookup: CDR1 MNHNY, CDR2 SVGAGI (reference sequence). The germline V and J ends were trimmed by 0 bases and 9 bases, with 9 bases remaining between them.